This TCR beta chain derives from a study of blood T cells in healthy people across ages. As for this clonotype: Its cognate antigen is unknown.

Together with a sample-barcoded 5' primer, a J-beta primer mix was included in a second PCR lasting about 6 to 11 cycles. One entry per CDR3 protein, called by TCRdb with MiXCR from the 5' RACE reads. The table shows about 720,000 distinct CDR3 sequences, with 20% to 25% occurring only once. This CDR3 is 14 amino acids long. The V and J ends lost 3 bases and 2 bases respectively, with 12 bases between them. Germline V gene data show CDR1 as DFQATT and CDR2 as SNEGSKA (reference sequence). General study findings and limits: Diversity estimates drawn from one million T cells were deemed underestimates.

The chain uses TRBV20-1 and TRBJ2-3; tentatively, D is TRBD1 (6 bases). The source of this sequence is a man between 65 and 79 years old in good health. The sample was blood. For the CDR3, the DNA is TGCAGTGCTAGGGACAGCCGAACCACAGATACGCAGTATTTT. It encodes CSARDSRTTDTQYF.